This is a list of T cell receptor beta chains from one sample in a study of TIL therapy for anti-PD-1-resistant metastatic lung cancer. Here immunoSEQ multiplex PCR was the method, and the copy in TCRdb shows in-frame clones only, minus some. The sample includes under 20,000 clones, over 75% of them seen just once. Source: blood, taken at baseline. The receptors were gathered from a person between 30 and 80 years old with non-small cell lung cancer. CDR3s include the opening cysteine and the closing phenylalanine or tryptophan. A D gene is named only where the DNA matches it firmly. Clone size is given for some rows only: seen once, a few or many times, or a class if the clone is expanded.

TGTGCCAGTAGTCTTCCAAATCAGCCCCAGCATTTT | CASSLPNQPQHF | TRBV19 | few | . | TRBJ1-5
TGTGCCACCAGCCGAGGGGGGGTCGGGTATGGCTACACCTTC | CATSRGGVGYGYTF | TRBV15 | once | . | TRBJ1-2
TGTGCCAGCTCACCAGGACAGGAGGGCACCATATATTTT | CASSPGQEGTIYF | TRBV18 | . | TRBD1 | TRBJ1-3
TGTGCCAGTGCCCTGGGGTATAATTCACCCCTCCACTTT | CASALGYNSPLHF | TRBV19 | few | . | TRBJ1-6
TGTGCCAGTAGCCGCCTCTCCAACAGTGAAGCTTTCTTT | CASSRLSNSEAFF | TRBV19 | once | . | TRBJ1-1
TGTGCCAGCAGTTTATCGGGTAGGCGGGAGGGAAGATACGAGCAGTACTTC | CASSLSGRREGRYEQYF | TRBV27 | . | TRBD2 | TRBJ2-7
TGTGCCAGCAGTTACGGACTTGGCACAGATACGCAGTATTTT | CASSYGLGTDTQYF | TRBV28 | . | . | TRBJ2-3
TGTGCCAGTAGTATAGATCCCAGCGGGAGGGCCGAAAAGAGGACCGGGGAGCTGTTTTTT | CASSIDPSGRAEKRTGELFF | TRBV19 | . | TRBD2 | TRBJ2-2
TGTGCCAGTAGGGGCTCTGGAAACACCATATATTTT | CASRGSGNTIYF | TRBV9 | . | . | TRBJ1-3
TGTGCCAGCAGCGTTCTGGGCTCTGGGGCCAACGTCCTGACTTTC | CASSVLGSGANVLTF | TRBV6-5 | . | . | TRBJ2-6
TGTGCCAGTAGTTCGGGACAGTTTAATGAAAAACTGTTTTTT | CASSSGQFNEKLFF | TRBV19 | few | TRBD1 | TRBJ1-4
TGTGCCAGCAGTTACTCCGAAGGGGCAGATACGCAGTATTTT | CASSYSEGADTQYF | TRBV6-2/TRBV6-3 | . | . | TRBJ2-3
TGCGCCAGCAGCGACTCTTACTATAATTCACCCCTCCACTTT | CASSDSYYNSPLHF | TRBV4-3 | . | . | TRBJ1-6
TGTGCCTGGAGTGCCGGGGGACAGGGAAGCAATCAGCCCCAGCATTTT | CAWSAGGQGSNQPQHF | TRBV30 | few | TRBD1 | TRBJ1-5
TGTGCCAGCGGAATAGCGGGCTCCTACAATGAGCAGTTCTTC | CASGIAGSYNEQFF | TRBV6-5 | few | TRBD2 | TRBJ2-1
TGTGCCAGCAGTCCGGGCAAATACAATGAGCAGTTCTTC | CASSPGKYNEQFF | TRBV28 | . | . | TRBJ2-1
TGTGCCAGCACCTTGGGGGCCTGGGTGGGAGATACTGGCTACACCTTC | CASTLGAWVGDTGYTF | TRBV11-2 | . | . | TRBJ1-2
TGTGCCAGTAATCAGGGCGGGGAAACCGGGGAGCTGTTTTTT | CASNQGGETGELFF | TRBV19 | . | . | TRBJ2-2
TGTGCCAGCAGGTTGTCGGGCCCTTGGTTCTTC | CASRLSGPWFF | TRBV2 | . | . | TRBJ2-1
TGTGCCTGGAGTGGGACAGGGGAGGGGCCCCAGCATTTT | CAWSGTGEGPQHF | TRBV30 | few | TRBD1 | TRBJ1-5
TGTGCCAGCAGCTCTAGGGACCCTAGAAACACCATATATTTT | CASSSRDPRNTIYF | TRBV7-2 | . | . | TRBJ1-3
TGTGCCACCACTAACGGGGTAAGGAATCAGCCCCAGCATTTT | CATTNGVRNQPQHF | TRBV19 | . | . | TRBJ1-5
TGTGCCAGCAGGATGGGGGGGAACACTGAAGCTTTCTTT | CASRMGGNTEAFF | TRBV9 | few | . | TRBJ1-1
TGTGCCAGTAGTGCTCTTGACGGGAGGAGGACTGAAGCTTTCTTT | CASSALDGRRTEAFF | TRBV19 | once | . | TRBJ1-1
TGCGCCAGCAGCCAAGATTCGGGAGGAGGTGAGACCCAGTACTTC | CASSQDSGGGETQYF | TRBV4-1 | . | TRBD2 | TRBJ2-5
TGTGCCAGCAGCGTAGGTGTAGCCAGCGGCCAGGTCTACAATGAGCAGTTCTTC | CASSVGVASGQVYNEQFF | TRBV9 | . | . | TRBJ2-1
TGTGCCAGCAGCTTAACGGCTGGGCAGGGAGGTAATGAGCAGTTCTTC | CASSLTAGQGGNEQFF | TRBV7-3 | once | . | TRBJ2-1
TGTGCCAGTAGTATAAGTATCGGGACAGGCGGCAATCAGCCCCAGCATTTT | CASSISIGTGGNQPQHF | TRBV19 | . | TRBD1 | TRBJ1-5
TGTGCCATCCCGGGACAGGAGGATTTAGGGAGGGGGGACACTGAAGAAGCTTTCTTT | CAIPGQEDLGRGDTEEAFF | TRBV27 | few | TRBD1 | TRBJ1-1
TGTGCCAGTAGTCCTTCAAGGGGGACTTCCTACAATGAGCAGTTCTTC | CASSPSRGTSYNEQFF | TRBV19 | . | . | TRBJ2-1
TGTGCCAGCAGCCAGGGCCGACTGAGTTCACCCCTCCACTTT | CASSQGRLSSPLHF | TRBV3-1/TRBV3-2 | . | . | TRBJ1-6
TGTGCCAGCAGCGTAGAGGGCACCAGGACATTTCCTAGCACAGATACGCAGTATTTT | CASSVEGTRTFPSTDTQYF | TRBV9 | . | . | TRBJ2-3
TGTGCCAGCAGCGTGGACAGAGGCACCTACGAGCAGTACTTC | CASSVDRGTYEQYF | TRBV9 | . | . | TRBJ2-7
TGTGCTAGTGGTTTGGTACGTCGGGACAGACCAAATGAAAAACTGTTTTTT | CASGLVRRDRPNEKLFF | TRBV12-5 | . | TRBD1 | TRBJ1-4